The rows below give T cell receptor beta chains drawn from one sample of a study of cytomegalovirus exposure and HLA in healthy donors. TCRdb keeps only in-frame clones here, not all; method: immunoSEQ multiplex PCR. This table has around 190,000 clones, 65% to 80% appearing once. Sequenced sample: PBMCs. The receptors shown here come from a woman aged 25 to 39 in good health and CMV-seropositive. Both conserved end residues are part of each CDR3. D genes are given only for firm matches.

NA TRBJ1-1 TRBV5-1 CASSLSGSLNTEAFF TGCGCCAGCAGCTTGTCTGGGAGCCTGAACACTGAAGCTTTCTTT
NA TRBJ1-1 TRBV10-1 CASSDREEGTEAFF TGCGCCAGCAGTGACAGGGAGGAAGGCACTGAAGCTTTCTTT
NA TRBJ2-3 TRBV7-2 CASSRHGSLQDTQYF TGTGCCAGTTCTCGTCACGGGAGTTTACAGGATACGCAGTATTTT
NA TRBJ2-1 TRBV4-3 CASSQRDTGTPVFF TGCGCCAGCAGCCAGCGCGACACCGGGACTCCGGTATTCTTC
NA TRBJ2-7 TRBV4-3 CASSQESQALSYEQYF TGCGCCAGCAGCCAAGAATCCCAGGCGCTCTCCTACGAGCAGTACTTC
NA TRBJ2-3 TRBV7-2 CASSLVVTSTDTQYF TGTGCCAGCAGCCTGGTGGTTACTAGCACAGATACGCAGTATTTT
TRBD2 TRBJ2-1 TRBV10-2 CASSESAGSYNEQFF TGCGCCAGCAGTGAATCAGCGGGGTCCTACAATGAGCAGTTCTTC
NA TRBJ1-5 TRBV10-1 CASSESTGGQGRYSNQPQHF TGCGCCAGCAGTGAGTCCACGGGTGGGCAGGGGCGATATAGCAATCAGCCCCAGCATTTT
NA TRBJ2-7 TRBV4-2 CASSEGLAYYEQYF TGTGCCAGCAGCGAGGGACTGGCGTACTACGAGCAGTACTTC
TRBD2 TRBJ2-1 TRBV4-3 CASSQEGGLAGETRNEQFF TGCGCCAGCAGCCAAGAGGGCGGACTAGCGGGAGAGACGCGAAATGAGCAGTTCTTC
NA TRBJ1-2 TRBV7-9 CASSLLGQSRYGYTF TGTGCCAGCAGCTTACTGGGACAAAGCCGTTATGGCTACACCTTC
TRBD2 TRBJ2-7 TRBV4-2 CASSQRTSGAGLHHYEQYF TGTGCCAGCAGCCAAAGGACTAGCGGGGCGGGACTGCATCACTACGAGCAGTACTTC
NA TRBJ2-1 TRBV19 CASREQGPNEQFF TGTGCCAGTAGAGAACAGGGTCCCAATGAGCAGTTCTTC